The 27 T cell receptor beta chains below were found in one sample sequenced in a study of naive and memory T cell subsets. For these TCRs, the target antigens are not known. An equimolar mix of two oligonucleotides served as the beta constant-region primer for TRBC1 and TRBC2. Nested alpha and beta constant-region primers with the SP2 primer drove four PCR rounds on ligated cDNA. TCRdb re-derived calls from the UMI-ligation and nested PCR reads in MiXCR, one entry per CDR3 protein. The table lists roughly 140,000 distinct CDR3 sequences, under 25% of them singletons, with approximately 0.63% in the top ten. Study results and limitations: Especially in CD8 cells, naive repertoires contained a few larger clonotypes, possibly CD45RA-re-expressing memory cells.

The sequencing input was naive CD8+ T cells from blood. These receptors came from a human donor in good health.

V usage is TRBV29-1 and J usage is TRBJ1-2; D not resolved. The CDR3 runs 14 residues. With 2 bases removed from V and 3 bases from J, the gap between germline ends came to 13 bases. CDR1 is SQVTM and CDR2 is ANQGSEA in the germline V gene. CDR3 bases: TGCAGCGTTGAACTGACGCTCGGGGACTATGGCTACACCTTC. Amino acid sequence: CSVELTLGDYGYTF.

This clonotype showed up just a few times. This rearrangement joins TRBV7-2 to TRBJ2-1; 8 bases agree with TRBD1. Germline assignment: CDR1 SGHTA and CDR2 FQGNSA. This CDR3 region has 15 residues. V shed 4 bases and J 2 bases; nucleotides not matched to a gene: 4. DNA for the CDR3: TGTGCCAGCAGCTCGCAGACAGGGGCCTACAATGAGCAGTTCTTC. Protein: CASSSQTGAYNEQFF.

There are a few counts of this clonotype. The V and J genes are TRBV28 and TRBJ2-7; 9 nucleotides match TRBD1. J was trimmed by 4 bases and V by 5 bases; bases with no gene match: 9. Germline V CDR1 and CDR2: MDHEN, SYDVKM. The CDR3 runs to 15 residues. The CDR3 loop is CASSDAGTGIYEQYF. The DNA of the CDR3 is TGTGCCAGCAGTGACGCCGGGACAGGGATTTACGAGCAGTACTTC.

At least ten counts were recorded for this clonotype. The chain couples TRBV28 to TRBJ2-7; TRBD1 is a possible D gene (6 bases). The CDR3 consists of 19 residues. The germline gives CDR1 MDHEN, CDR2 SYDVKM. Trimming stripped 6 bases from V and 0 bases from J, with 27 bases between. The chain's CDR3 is CASRTNRDNYILSSYEQYF. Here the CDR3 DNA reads TGTGCCAGCAGGACAAATCGGGACAACTACATATTGAGCTCCTACGAGCAGTACTTC.

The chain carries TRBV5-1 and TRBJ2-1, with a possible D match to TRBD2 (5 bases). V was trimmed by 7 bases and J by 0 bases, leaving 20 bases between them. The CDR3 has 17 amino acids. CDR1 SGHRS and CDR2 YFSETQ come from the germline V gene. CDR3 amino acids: CASSTGGSLSSYNEQFF. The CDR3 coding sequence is TGCGCCAGCTCCACCGGCGGGTCCCTTAGCTCCTACAATGAGCAGTTCTTC.

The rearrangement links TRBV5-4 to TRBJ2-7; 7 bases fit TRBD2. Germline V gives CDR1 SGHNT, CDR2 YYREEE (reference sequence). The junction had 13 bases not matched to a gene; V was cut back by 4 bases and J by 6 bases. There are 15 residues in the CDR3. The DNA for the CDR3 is TGTGCCAGCAGCCCCGGCGGGGGAATTGGGGGCGAGCAGTACTTC. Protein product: CASSPGGGIGGEQYF.

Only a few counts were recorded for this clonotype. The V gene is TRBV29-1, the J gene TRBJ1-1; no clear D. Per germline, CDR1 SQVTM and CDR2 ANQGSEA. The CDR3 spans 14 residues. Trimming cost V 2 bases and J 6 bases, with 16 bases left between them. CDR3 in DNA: TGCAGCGTTGAATACGCGCTATCAATGGCTGAAGCTTTCTTT. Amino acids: CSVEYALSMAEAFF.

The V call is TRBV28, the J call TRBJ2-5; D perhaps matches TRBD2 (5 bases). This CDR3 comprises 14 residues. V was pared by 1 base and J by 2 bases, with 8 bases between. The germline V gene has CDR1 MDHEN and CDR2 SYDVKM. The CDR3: CASSLLEEQETQYF. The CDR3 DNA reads TGTGCCAGCAGTTTATTGGAGGAACAAGAGACCCAGTACTTC.

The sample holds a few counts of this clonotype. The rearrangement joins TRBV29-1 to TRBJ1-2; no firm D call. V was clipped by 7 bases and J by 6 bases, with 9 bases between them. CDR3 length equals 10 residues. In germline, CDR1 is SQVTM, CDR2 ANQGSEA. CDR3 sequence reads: CSGWWDGYTF. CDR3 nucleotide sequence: TGCAGCGGTTGGTGGGATGGCTACACCTTC.

The CDR3 region has the DNA TGCAGCGTAGTCCTAGCGGGGGCGAGCACCGGGGAGCTGTTTTTT. Translating gives CSVVLAGASTGELFF. The chain couples TRBV29-1 to TRBJ2-2; 10 bases are a match to TRBD2. Trimming cost V 6 bases and J 4 bases; bases outside gene matches: 8. CDR1 SQVTM and CDR2 ANQGSEA come from the germline V gene. CDR3 length: 15 residues.

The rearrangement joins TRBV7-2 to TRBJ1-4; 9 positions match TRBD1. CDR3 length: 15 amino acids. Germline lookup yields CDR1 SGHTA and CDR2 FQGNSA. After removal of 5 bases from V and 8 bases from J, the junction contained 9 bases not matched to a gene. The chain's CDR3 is CASSHWDRDNEKLFF. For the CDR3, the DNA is TGTGCCAGCAGCCACTGGGACAGGGATAACGAAAAACTGTTTTTT.

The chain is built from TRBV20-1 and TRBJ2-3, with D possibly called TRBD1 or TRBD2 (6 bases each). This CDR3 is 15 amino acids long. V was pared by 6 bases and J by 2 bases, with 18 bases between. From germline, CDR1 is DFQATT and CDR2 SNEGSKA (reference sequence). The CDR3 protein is CSAPPRGELTDTQYF. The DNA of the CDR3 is TGCAGTGCCCCTCCGAGGGGGGAGCTCACAGATACGCAGTATTTT.

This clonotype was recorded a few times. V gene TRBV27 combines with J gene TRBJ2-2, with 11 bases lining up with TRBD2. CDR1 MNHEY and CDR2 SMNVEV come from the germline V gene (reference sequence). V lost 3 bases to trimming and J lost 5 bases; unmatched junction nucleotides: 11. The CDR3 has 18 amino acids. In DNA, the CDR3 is TGTGCCAGCAGTTTGTCTACTAGCGGGAGAGGTTCGACCGGGGAGCTGTTTTTT. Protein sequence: CASSLSTSGRGSTGELFF.

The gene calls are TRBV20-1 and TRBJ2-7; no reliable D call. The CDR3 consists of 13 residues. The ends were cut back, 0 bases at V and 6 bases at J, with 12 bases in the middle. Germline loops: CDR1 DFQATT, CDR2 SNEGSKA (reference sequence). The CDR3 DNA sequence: TGCAGTGCTAGAGATGTCCGGCCGCTCGAGCAGTACTTC. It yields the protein CSARDVRPLEQYF.

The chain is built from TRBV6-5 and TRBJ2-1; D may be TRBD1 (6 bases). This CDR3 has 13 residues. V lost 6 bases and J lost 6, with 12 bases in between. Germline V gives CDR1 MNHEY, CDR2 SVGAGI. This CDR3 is CASRIGTINEQFF. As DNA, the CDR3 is TGTGCCAGCAGGATCGGGACAATCAATGAGCAGTTCTTC.

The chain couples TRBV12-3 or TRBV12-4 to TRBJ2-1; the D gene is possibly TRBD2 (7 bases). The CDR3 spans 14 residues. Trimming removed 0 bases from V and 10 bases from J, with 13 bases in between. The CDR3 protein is CASSLAGGTSEQFF. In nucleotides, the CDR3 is TGTGCCAGCAGTTTAGCGGGAGGGACATCCGAGCAGTTCTTC.

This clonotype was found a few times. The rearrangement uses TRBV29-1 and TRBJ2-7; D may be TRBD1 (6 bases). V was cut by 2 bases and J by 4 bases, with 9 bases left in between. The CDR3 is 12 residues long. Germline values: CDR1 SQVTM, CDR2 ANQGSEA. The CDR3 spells CSVETQGYEQYF. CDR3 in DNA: TGCAGCGTTGAAACACAGGGTTACGAGCAGTACTTC.

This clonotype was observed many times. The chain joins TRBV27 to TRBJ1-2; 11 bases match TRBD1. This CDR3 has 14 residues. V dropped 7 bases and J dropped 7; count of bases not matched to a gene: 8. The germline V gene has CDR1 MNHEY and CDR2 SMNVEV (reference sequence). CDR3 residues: CASISGTGGTGYTF. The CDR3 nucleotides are TGTGCCAGCATCTCCGGGACAGGGGGAACTGGCTACACCTTC.

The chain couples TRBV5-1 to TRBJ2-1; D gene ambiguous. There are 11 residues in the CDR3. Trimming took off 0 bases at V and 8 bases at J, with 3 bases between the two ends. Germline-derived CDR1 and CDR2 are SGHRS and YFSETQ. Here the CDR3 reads CASSLDDEQFF. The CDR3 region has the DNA TGCGCCAGCAGCTTGGACGATGAGCAGTTCTTC.

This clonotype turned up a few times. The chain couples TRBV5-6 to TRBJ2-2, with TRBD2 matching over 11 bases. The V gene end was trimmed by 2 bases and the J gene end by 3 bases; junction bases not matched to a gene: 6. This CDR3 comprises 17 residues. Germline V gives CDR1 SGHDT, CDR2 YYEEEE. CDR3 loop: CASSFLLAGEHTGELFF. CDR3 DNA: TGTGCCAGCAGCTTCTTACTAGCGGGAGAGCACACCGGGGAGCTGTTTTTT. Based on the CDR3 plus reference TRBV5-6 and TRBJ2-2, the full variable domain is DAGVTQSPTHLIKTRGQQVTLRCSPKSGHDTVSWYQQALGQGPQFIFQYYEEEERQRGNFPDRFSGHQFPNYSSELNVNALLLGDSALYLCASSFLLAGEHTGELFFGEGSRLTVL.

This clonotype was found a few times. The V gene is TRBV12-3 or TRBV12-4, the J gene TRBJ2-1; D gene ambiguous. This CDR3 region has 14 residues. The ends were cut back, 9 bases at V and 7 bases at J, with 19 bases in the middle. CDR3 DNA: TGTGCCAGTTGTCTTTCTGGGAAACTAAATGAGCAGTTCTTC. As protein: CASCLSGKLNEQFF.

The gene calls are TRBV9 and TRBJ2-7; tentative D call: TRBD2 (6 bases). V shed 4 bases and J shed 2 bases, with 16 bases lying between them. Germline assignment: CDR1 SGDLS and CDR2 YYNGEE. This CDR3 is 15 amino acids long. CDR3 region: CASSSSASGTYEQYF. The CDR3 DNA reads TGTGCCAGCAGCTCTAGCGCCTCGGGGACCTACGAGCAGTACTTC.

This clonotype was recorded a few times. In nucleotides, the CDR3 is TGTGCCAGCAGCTCGTTGGGGGAGGGCCTGGGGGAGACCCAGTACTTC. Its protein is CASSSLGEGLGETQYF. The chain recombines TRBV28 with TRBJ2-5; TRBD2 matches 7 bases. The J segment lost 5 bases and the V segment lost 6 bases, leaving 15 bases of the junction unmatched. This CDR3 spans 16 amino acids. Germline CDR1 and CDR2: MDHEN and SYDVKM.

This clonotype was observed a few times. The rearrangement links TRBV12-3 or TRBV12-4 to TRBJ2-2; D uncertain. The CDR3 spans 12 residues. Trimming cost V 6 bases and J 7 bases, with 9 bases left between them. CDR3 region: CASSPQFGELFF. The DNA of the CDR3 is TGTGCCAGCAGCCCCCAGTTCGGGGAGCTGTTTTTT.

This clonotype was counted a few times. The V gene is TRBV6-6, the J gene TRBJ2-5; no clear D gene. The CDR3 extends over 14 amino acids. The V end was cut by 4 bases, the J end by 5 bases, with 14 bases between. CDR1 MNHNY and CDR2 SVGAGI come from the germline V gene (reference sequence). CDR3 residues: CASSSLGTWETQYF. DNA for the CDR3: TGTGCCAGCAGTTCGTTGGGAACCTGGGAGACCCAGTACTTC.

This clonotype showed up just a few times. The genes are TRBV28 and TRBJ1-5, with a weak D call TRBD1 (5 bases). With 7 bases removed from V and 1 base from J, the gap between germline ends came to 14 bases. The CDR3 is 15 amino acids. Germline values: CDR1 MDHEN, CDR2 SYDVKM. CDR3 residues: CASKEGSGSNQPQHF. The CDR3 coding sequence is TGTGCCAGCAAGGAGGGGTCGGGGAGCAATCAGCCCCAGCATTTT.

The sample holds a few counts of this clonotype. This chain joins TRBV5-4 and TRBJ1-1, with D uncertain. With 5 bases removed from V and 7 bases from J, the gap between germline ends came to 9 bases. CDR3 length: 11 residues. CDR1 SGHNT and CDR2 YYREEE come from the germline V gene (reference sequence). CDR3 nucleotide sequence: TGTGCCAGCAGGGCCGGGAGTGAAGCTTTCTTT. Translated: CASRAGSEAFF.